This passage covers 23 T cell receptor beta chains from one sample sequenced in a study of shared clonotypes between healthy human individuals. The assay was immunoSEQ multiplex PCR, and TCRdb's table has in-frame clones only and misses some. The sample lists 2 million to 2.5 million clones; more than 85% were seen once. Sequencing was done on a sample of naive CD4+ T cells from PBMCs. Subset in this sample: CD45RA+ positively selected. The receptors come from a man between 18 and 35 years old in good health. Some clones in this sample may be carry-over from other donors' samples.

The chain joins TRBV6-1 to TRBJ2-7; D remains ambiguous. CDR3 length equals 13 residues. V was pared by 6 bases and J by 3 bases, with 12 bases between. Germline lookup yields CDR1 MNHNS and CDR2 SASEGT. CDR3 nucleotides: TGTGCCAGCAGGACACAACTAAACTACGAGCAGTACTTC. It yields the protein CASRTQLNYEQYF.

V gene TRBV10-3 combines with J gene TRBJ2-7, with D tentatively TRBD1 or TRBD2 (6 bases each). This CDR3 contains 16 residues. V was shortened by 2 bases and J by 5 bases, with 19 bases between the two germline ends. Germline CDR1 and CDR2: ENHRY and SYGVKD. This CDR3 is CAISEPPGDKDHEQYF. The CDR3 DNA follows: TGTGCCATCAGTGAGCCCCCGGGGGACAAAGACCACGAGCAGTACTTC.

This chain joins TRBV10-1 and TRBJ1-1, with D possibly being TRBD1 (5 bases). V was trimmed by 4 bases and J by 0 bases, leaving 6 bases between them. Germline assignment: CDR1 WNHNN and CDR2 SYGVQD (reference sequence). CDR3 length equals 13 residues. In DNA form, the CDR3 reads TGCGCCAGCAGTGGACAGATGAACACTGAAGCTTTCTTT. Its translation is CASSGQMNTEAFF.

The gene calls are TRBV7-3 and TRBJ2-6, with D tentatively TRBD1 or TRBD2 (7 bases each). Germline CDR1 SGHTA, CDR2 FQGTGA. V was shortened by 5 bases and J by 1 base, with 18 bases between the two germline ends. The CDR3 consists of 18 residues. The CDR3 protein is CASSPRGGQFSGANVLTF. In nucleotides, the CDR3 is TGTGCCAGCAGCCCCAGGGGGGGACAGTTTTCTGGGGCCAACGTCCTGACTTTC.

The gene calls are TRBV11-2 and TRBJ2-7; TRBD1 aligns across 9 bases. CDR1 is SGHAT, CDR2 FQNNGV, per germline. Trimming removed 7 bases from V and 2 bases from J; junction bases left unmatched: 12. CDR3 length equals 16 residues. CDR3 sequence (DNA): TGTGCCAGCACCGCTGATTCCGGGACAGGGACCTACGAGCAGTACTTC. This sequence encodes CASTADSGTGTYEQYF.

The chain employs TRBV7-9 and TRBJ2-5; TRBD2 might be the D (5 bases). Germline V gene sequence: CDR1 SEHNR, CDR2 FQNEAQ (reference sequence). Trimming cost V 2 bases and J 5 bases, with 9 bases left between them. The CDR3 is 13 residues long. The CDR3 reads CASSLSGAETQYF. CDR3 nucleotide sequence: TGTGCCAGCAGCTTAAGCGGTGCGGAGACCCAGTACTTC.

This clone has just one count. This rearrangement joins TRBV7-2 to TRBJ2-4; a weak D match, TRBD1 (6 bases). CDR1 SGHTA and CDR2 FQGNSA come from the germline V gene. CDR3 length: 11 residues. The V gene lost 1 base and the J gene lost 11 bases, with 6 bases spanning the gap. CDR3 DNA: TGTGCCAGCAGCTTAGAGGGGGTTCAGTACTTC. Protein: CASSLEGVQYF.

This chain joins TRBV11-2 and TRBJ2-5, with TRBD1 as a possible D gene (6 bases). The CDR3 has 13 amino acids. From germline, CDR1 is SGHAT and CDR2 FQNNGV. The V end lost 6 bases, the J end lost 2 bases, and 10 bases lay between the germline ends. DNA for the CDR3: TGTGCCAGCAGTCGACAGGTTCAAGAGACCCAGTACTTC. Translating it yields CASSRQVQETQYF.

Here the CDR3 reads CASSSYGELFF. The CDR3 DNA is TGTGCCAGCAGTTCTTACGGGGAGCTGTTTTTT. This chain links TRBV27 with TRBJ2-2; D uncertain. Per the germline V gene, CDR1 is MNHEY and CDR2 is SMNVEV (reference sequence). This CDR3 region has 11 residues. Trimming removed 4 bases at V and 7 bases at J, with 4 bases between.

The chain is built from TRBV7-3 and TRBJ1-1; D may be TRBD1 (5 bases). Per germline, CDR1 SGHTA and CDR2 FQGTGA. The V end was cut by 5 bases, the J end by 5 bases, with 12 bases between. This CDR3 has 13 amino acids. CDR3 sequence reads: CASSPRRGTEAFF. The CDR3 DNA follows: TGTGCCAGCAGCCCCCGGCGGGGGACTGAAGCTTTCTTT.

V and J are TRBV28 and TRBJ1-4; D remains ambiguous. Trimming shortened V by 6 bases and J by 8 bases, and 10 bases separated the two germline ends. This CDR3 comprises 12 residues. Per the germline V gene, CDR1 is MDHEN and CDR2 is SYDVKM. The CDR3 DNA reads as TGTGCCAGCAGCCGGGGAGGGGAAAAACTGTTTTTT. Its translation: CASSRGGEKLFF.

The genes are TRBV7-9 and TRBJ2-5; D is possibly TRBD1 or TRBD2 (5 bases each). This CDR3 comprises 14 residues. Per germline, CDR1 SEHNR and CDR2 FQNEAQ (reference sequence). Deletions cut 3 bases from V and 1 base from J, with 9 bases between. The CDR3 nucleotides are TGTGCCAGCAGCTTTTCCGGGGCCCAAGAGACCCAGTACTTC. Protein sequence: CASSFSGAQETQYF.

The chain joins TRBV30 to TRBJ2-1; 7 bases align to TRBD2. Germline CDR1 and CDR2: GTSNPN and SVGIG (reference sequence). V shed 1 base and J 3 bases; nucleotides not matched to a gene: 9. The CDR3 totals 16 residues. The CDR3 DNA reads TGTGCCTGGAGTGGAAGGCTAGCGGTACGCTACAATGAGCAGTTCTTC. Translated: CAWSGRLAVRYNEQFF. The whole variable domain, remainder taken from reference TRBV30 and TRBJ2-1, is SQTIHQWPATLVQPVGSPLSLECTVEGTSNPNLYWYRQAAGRGLQLLFYSVGIGQISSEVPQNLSASRPQDRQFILSSKKLLLSDSGFYLCAWSGRLAVRYNEQFFGPGTRLTVL.

V usage is TRBV7-8 and J usage is TRBJ2-6, with 8 bases lining up with TRBD2. The CDR3 is 20 residues long. Trimming took 1 base from V and 0 from J; bases not matched to a gene: 11. Germline V lookup: CDR1 SGHVS, CDR2 FQNEAQ. CDR3 protein: CASSLGYRTSSSSGANVLTF. The CDR3, as DNA: TGTGCCAGCAGCTTAGGTTACCGGACTAGCTCTAGCTCTGGGGCCAACGTCCTGACTTTC.

This chain joins TRBV27 and TRBJ2-5; maybe TRBD2 (5 bases). CDR3 length equals 14 residues. In germline, CDR1 is MNHEY, CDR2 SMNVEV (reference sequence). V was shortened by 10 bases and J by 5 bases, with 20 bases between the two germline ends. The CDR3 loop reads CATSFDRTGETQYF. DNA for the CDR3: TGTGCCACCTCCTTTGACCGTACGGGGGAGACCCAGTACTTC.

This clone was found once. The chain combines TRBV5-6 with TRBJ2-3; 13 bases map to TRBD2. The CDR3 runs 16 residues. Germline V lookup: CDR1 SGHDT, CDR2 YYEEEE. V gave up 6 bases and J gave up 2 bases; unmatched junction bases: 6. CDR3: CASTSTSGRLTDTQYF. The CDR3, as DNA: TGTGCCAGCACCTCGACTAGCGGGAGGCTCACAGATACGCAGTATTTT.

CDR3 protein: CASSVHAGVLRSPEAFF. The CDR3 DNA is TGTGCCAGCAGTGTTCACGCCGGCGTTCTGCGGAGCCCTGAAGCTTTCTTT. The V and J genes are TRBV6-1 and TRBJ1-1; D remains ambiguous. The CDR3 spans 17 residues. With 4 bases removed from V and 6 bases from J, the gap between germline ends came to 24 bases. Germline V CDR1 and CDR2: MNHNS, SASEGT.

The genes are TRBV18 and TRBJ1-1; D is undetermined. Germline V gives CDR1 KGHSH, CDR2 LQKENI. The CDR3 has 17 amino acids. With 3 bases removed from V and 0 bases from J, the gap between germline ends came to 17 bases. The CDR3 DNA is TGTGCCAGCTCACCGACGAGGACCCCAGGCATGAACACTGAAGCTTTCTTT. It specifies CASSPTRTPGMNTEAFF.

CDR3 in amino acids: CAWSTRSSGSVYEQYF. CDR3 DNA sequence: TGTGCCTGGAGTACAAGATCTAGCGGGAGCGTCTACGAGCAGTACTTC. The chain links TRBV30 to TRBJ2-7; 10 bases agree with TRBD2. Germline V gives CDR1 GTSNPN, CDR2 SVGIG (reference sequence). The CDR3 loop spans 16 amino acids. V lost 2 bases, J lost 3 bases, and 10 bases stayed unmatched. The full variable domain, rest sourced from reference TRBV30 and TRBJ2-7, is SQTIHQWPATLVQPVGSPLSLECTVEGTSNPNLYWYRQAAGRGLQLLFYSVGIGQISSEVPQNLSASRPQDRQFILSSKKLLLSDSGFYLCAWSTRSSGSVYEQYFGPGTRLTVT.

As concerns this clone: The sample holds other DNA sequences that translate to the same CDR3. The chain couples TRBV28 to TRBJ1-5, with 8 bases identical to TRBD1. Germline V CDR1 and CDR2: MDHEN, SYDVKM. CDR3 length: 15 amino acids. V lost 3 bases to trimming and J lost 3 bases; unmatched junction nucleotides: 4. The CDR3 DNA reads TGTGCCAGCAGTTTGCGACAGGGGACCAATCAGCCCCAGCATTTT. It is translated as CASSLRQGTNQPQHF. Full variable domain (rest looked up from reference TRBV28 and TRBJ1-5): DVKVTQSSRYLVKRTGEKVFLECVQDMDHENMFWYRQDPGLGLRLIYFSYDVKMKEKGDIPEGYSVSREKKERFSLILESASTNQTSMYLCASSLRQGTNQPQHFGDGTRLSIL.

The chain carries TRBV2 and TRBJ1-5; D gene unclear. V was clipped by 1 base and J by 5 bases, with 12 bases between them. Looked up from germline, CDR1 is SNHLY and CDR2 is FYNNEI. This CDR3 is built from 15 residues. The CDR3 DNA reads as TGTGCCAGCAGTGAAGTGGCGCCCCAATATCAGCCCCAGCATTTT. Its translation is CASSEVAPQYQPQHF. Drawing the rest from reference TRBV2 and TRBJ1-5, the complete variable domain is EPEVTQTPSHQVTQMGQEVILRCVPISNHLYFYWYRQILGQKVEFLVSFYNNEISEKSEIFDDQFSVERPDGSNFTLKIRSTKLEDSAMYFCASSEVAPQYQPQHFGDGTRLSIL.

The gene calls are TRBV20-1 and TRBJ2-5; unclear D gene. Trimming left V 6 bases short and J 7 bases short, with 9 bases between. This CDR3 is built from 10 residues. Germline CDR1 and CDR2: DFQATT and SNEGSKA (reference sequence). CDR3 region: CSAQKGTQYF. CDR3 nucleotides: TGCAGTGCCCAGAAGGGGACCCAGTACTTC.

V and J are TRBV6-5 and TRBJ2-7; 9 nucleotides match TRBD2. Germline trimming cut 6 bases from V and 4 bases from J; bases unmatched to any gene: 10. This CDR3 comprises 15 residues. Per germline, CDR1 MNHEY and CDR2 SVGAGI. CDR3 in amino acids: CASRPLLAGFYEQYF. As DNA, the CDR3 is TGTGCCAGCAGGCCTCTTCTAGCGGGATTTTACGAGCAGTACTTC.